The 15 T cell receptor beta chains below were found in one sample sequenced in a study of post-analysis software for immune sequencing data. Broader study findings: In patients, TRBV5-6, TRBV5-1 and TRBV20-1 belonged to four or five TRBV segments found more frequently than in controls.

Their cognate antigens are unknown. Prepared TCR beta cDNA libraries contained unique molecular identifiers. TCRdb fed the PCR reads into MiXCR, producing one record per CDR3 protein. The sample yields 250,000 to 300,000 distinct CDR3 sequences, about 40% seen once. The material sequenced was blood. Receptors were obtained from a girl aged 10 to 17 with multiple sclerosis.

Only a few counts were recorded for this clonotype. The CDR3 DNA reads TGTGCCAGCAGTTACTCGAGGGAGAACACTGAAGCTTTCTTT. It yields the protein CASSYSRENTEAFF. The chain recombines TRBV6-5 with TRBJ1-1; no definite D call. CDR3 length: 14 amino acids. Deletions cut 0 bases from V and 1 base from J, with 6 bases between. Germline V CDR1 and CDR2: MNHEY, SVGAGI.

This clonotype was observed a few times. A much larger clone differs by one base, so this may be a read error. This chain joins TRBV29-1 and TRBJ2-1; the D call may be TRBD1 or TRBD2 (7 bases each). This CDR3 contains 15 residues. Per the germline V gene, CDR1 is SQVTM and CDR2 is ANQGSEA. In DNA, the CDR3 is TGCAACGTTGGGAGGGCGGGACAGAGCTACAATGAGCAGTTCTTC. This translates into CNVGRAGQSYNEQFF.

Comment on this clonotype: With a much larger clone just one base away, this may be a read error. The chain is built from TRBV18 and TRBJ1-5; D is unresolved. Germline CDR1 KGHSH, CDR2 LQKENI. The CDR3 has 16 amino acids. The CDR3 region has the DNA TGTGTCAGCTCTCATAACCACGGGCAGGCCCGGCAGCCCCAGCATTTT. Residues: CVSSHNHGQARQPQHF.

This clonotype was seen more than once but under ten times. The V call is TRBV12-3 or TRBV12-4, the J call TRBJ2-3, with D possibly TRBD2 on 5 matching bases. V lost 6 bases and J lost 4, with 26 bases in between. CDR3 length: 18 residues. This chain's CDR3 is CASRDGVLGRASADTQYF. The CDR3 bases are TGTGCCAGCAGGGACGGGGTTTTGGGGAGAGCCTCCGCAGATACGCAGTATTTT.

A few counts support this clonotype. This could be a read error, since a much larger clone is one nucleotide away. The chain combines TRBV6-1 with TRBJ2-5; 7 bases match TRBD2. Germline V gene data show CDR1 as MNHNS and CDR2 as SASEGT. This CDR3 spans 14 amino acids. CDR3 sequence reads: CASSVGLVQEAQYF. CDR3 bases: TGTGCCAGCAGTGTCGGACTAGTCCAAGAGGCCCAGTACTTC.

This clonotype was observed a single time. CDR3 loop: CAISPLSEAGEQYF. In DNA, the CDR3 is TGTGCCATCAGCCCCCTCAGCGAAGCTGGCGAGCAGTACTTC. This chain uses TRBV10-3 with TRBJ2-5; D not resolved. The assigned J gene may be wrong: the sequence end matches TRBJ2-7 better. Per the germline V gene, CDR1 is ENHRY and CDR2 is SYGVKD. This CDR3 spans 14 amino acids.

Of note for this clonotype: This may come from a read error, since a much larger clone is one base off. The chain links TRBV4-1 to TRBJ1-2; D unresolved. Germline CDR1 MGHRA, CDR2 YSYEKL. The CDR3 loop spans 14 amino acids. The CDR3 region is CPSSQEPEIYGYTF. The CDR3 bases are TGCCCCAGCAGCCAAGAGCCAGAAATCTATGGCTACACCTTC.

This clonotype has more than one count but fewer than ten. The rearrangement joins TRBV5-6 to TRBJ2-3; no reliable D call. CDR3 length: 15 amino acids. V was clipped by 7 bases and J by 0 bases, with 15 bases between them. The V gene's germline CDR1 is SGHDT and CDR2 YYEEEE. The CDR3 DNA sequence: TGTGCCAGCTGCAAGCGAGTACCTAGCACAGATACGCAGTATTTT. It yields the protein CASCKRVPSTDTQYF.

This clonotype was found many times. This sequence joins TRBV15 and TRBJ2-1; 7 positions agree with TRBD1. The CDR3 has 15 residues. The germline V gene has CDR1 LNHNV and CDR2 YYDKDF (reference sequence). The V and J ends lost 3 bases and 3 bases, in that order; junction bases with no gene match: 5. The CDR3 sequence: CATSRDRTNYNEQFF. The CDR3 bases are TGTGCCACCAGCAGGGACAGGACAAACTACAATGAGCAGTTCTTC.

The table lists this clonotype with a few counts. It may be a read error: a sequence one base away is much more abundant. V gene TRBV6-5 combines with J gene TRBJ2-7; D perhaps matches TRBD2 (5 bases). Trimming left V 5 bases short and J 7 bases short, with 24 bases between. The CDR3 has 16 residues. The germline V gene has CDR1 MNHEY and CDR2 SVGAGI. CDR3 coding DNA: TGTGCCAGCAGTCCCCTAGGAAGCGGCCCCTACAATGAGCAGTACTTC. The encoded protein is CASSPLGSGPYNEQYF.

A remark on this clonotype: Since a much larger clone is just one base distant, this may be a read error. The rearrangement joins TRBV5-6 to TRBJ1-5; D call uncertain. The length of the CDR3 is 12 residues. V gave up 5 bases and J gave up 4 bases, with 7 bases separating them. Germline V gene data show CDR1 as SGHDT and CDR2 as YYEEEE. DNA of the CDR3: TGTGCCAGCAGTAACCAGAATCAGCCCCAGCATTTT. Residues: CASSNQNQPQHF.

In its sample, this clonotype was seen a few times. In DNA, the CDR3 is TGCAGTGCTAGGCTGGGGGCAGGATCCGGGGAGCTGTTTTTT. Protein: CSARLGAGSGELFF. The V and J genes are TRBV20-1 and TRBJ2-2; possibly TRBD1 for D (6 bases). The CDR3 contains 14 residues. CDR1 is DFQATT and CDR2 is SNEGSKA in the germline V gene (reference sequence). The germline V and J ends were trimmed by 3 bases and 6 bases, with 14 bases remaining between them.

The chain joins TRBV7-2 to TRBJ2-2; 9 bases are a match to TRBD1. The CDR3 runs 14 residues. V lost 5 bases, J lost 6 bases, and 4 bases stayed unmatched. Germline assignment: CDR1 SGHTA and CDR2 FQGNSA. In DNA form, the CDR3 reads TGTGCCAGCAGCCAGGGACAGGGCGCCGGGGAGCTGTTTTTT. It encodes CASSQGQGAGELFF.

This rearrangement joins TRBV6-6 to TRBJ2-3; 7 bases are a match to TRBD1. This CDR3 contains 14 residues. With 6 bases clipped from V and 2 bases from J, the junction kept 5 bases outside the gene matches. From germline, CDR1 is MNHNY and CDR2 SVGAGI (reference sequence). This chain's CDR3 is CASSEGAITDTQYF. CDR3 coding DNA: TGTGCCAGCAGCGAGGGGGCCATCACAGATACGCAGTATTTT.

Of note for this clonotype: Being one base from a much bigger clone, this may be a read error. The rearrangement joins TRBV27 to TRBJ2-1; D gene uncertain. The CDR3 totals 13 residues. Germline CDR1 MNHEY, CDR2 SMNVEV (reference sequence). Trimming removed 2 bases at V and 8 bases at J, with 10 bases between. The CDR3 sequence: CASSLNSAHEQFF. In DNA form, the CDR3 reads TGTGCCAGCAGTTTAAACAGCGCCCATGAGCAGTTCTTC.